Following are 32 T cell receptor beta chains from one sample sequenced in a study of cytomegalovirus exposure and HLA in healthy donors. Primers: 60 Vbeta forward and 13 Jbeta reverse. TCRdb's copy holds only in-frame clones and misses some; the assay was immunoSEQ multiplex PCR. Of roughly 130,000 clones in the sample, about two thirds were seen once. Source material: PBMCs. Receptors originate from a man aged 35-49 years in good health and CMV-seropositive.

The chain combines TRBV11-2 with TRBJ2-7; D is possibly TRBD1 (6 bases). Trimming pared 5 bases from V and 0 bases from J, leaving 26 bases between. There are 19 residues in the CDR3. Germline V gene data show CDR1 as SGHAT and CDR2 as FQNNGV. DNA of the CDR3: TGTGCCAGCAGCAAGGACGGTGGCCGGTTGGGGGCAATCTCCTACGAGCAGTACTTC. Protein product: CASSKDGGRLGAISYEQYF.

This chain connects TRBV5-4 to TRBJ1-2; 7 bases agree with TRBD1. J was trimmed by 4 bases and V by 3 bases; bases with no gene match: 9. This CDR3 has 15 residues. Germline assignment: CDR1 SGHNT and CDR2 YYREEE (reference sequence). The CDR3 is CASSSGTVSGYGYTF. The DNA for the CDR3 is TGTGCCAGCAGCTCGGGGACAGTAAGTGGCTATGGCTACACCTTC.

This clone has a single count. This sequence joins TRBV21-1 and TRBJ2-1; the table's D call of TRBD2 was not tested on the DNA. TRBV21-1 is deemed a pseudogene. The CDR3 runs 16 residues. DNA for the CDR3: TGTGCCAGCAGCAACTCGGGACTAGCGGCTTACAATGAGCAGTTCTTC. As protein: CASSNSGLAAYNEQFF.

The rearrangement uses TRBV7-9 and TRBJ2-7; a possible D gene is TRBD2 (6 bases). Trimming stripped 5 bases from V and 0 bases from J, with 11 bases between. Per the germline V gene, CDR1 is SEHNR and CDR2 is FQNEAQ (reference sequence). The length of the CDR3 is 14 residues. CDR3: CASSTWRDSYEQYF. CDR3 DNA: TGTGCCAGCAGCACCTGGCGGGACTCCTACGAGCAGTACTTC.

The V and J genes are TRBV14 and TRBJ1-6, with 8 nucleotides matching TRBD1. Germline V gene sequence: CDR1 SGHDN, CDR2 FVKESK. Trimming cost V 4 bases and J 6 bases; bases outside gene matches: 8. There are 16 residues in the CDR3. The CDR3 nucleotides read TGTGCCAGCAGCCCCTACCGGGACAGGCTTAATTCACCCCTCCACTTT. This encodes CASSPYRDRLNSPLHF.

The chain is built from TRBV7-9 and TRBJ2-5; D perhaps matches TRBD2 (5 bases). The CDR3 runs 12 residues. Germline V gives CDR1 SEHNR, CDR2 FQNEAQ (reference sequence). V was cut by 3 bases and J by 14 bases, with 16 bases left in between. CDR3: CASSLDGIRGYF. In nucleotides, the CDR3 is TGTGCCAGCAGCTTGGACGGGATTCGAGGATACTTC.

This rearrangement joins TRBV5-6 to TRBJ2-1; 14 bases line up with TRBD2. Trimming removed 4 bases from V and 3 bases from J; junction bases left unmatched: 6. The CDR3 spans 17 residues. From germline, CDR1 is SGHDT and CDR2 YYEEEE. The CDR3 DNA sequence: TGTGCCAGCAGCGAACGGACTAGCGGGGGGTTCTACAATGAGCAGTTCTTC. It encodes CASSERTSGGFYNEQFF.

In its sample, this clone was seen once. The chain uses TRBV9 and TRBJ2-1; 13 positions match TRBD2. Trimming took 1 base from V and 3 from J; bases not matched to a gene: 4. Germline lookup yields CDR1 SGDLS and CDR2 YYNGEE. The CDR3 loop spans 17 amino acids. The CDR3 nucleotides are TGTGCCAGCAGCGTACGACTAGCGGGGGGCGTCTACAATGAGCAGTTCTTC. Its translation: CASSVRLAGGVYNEQFF.

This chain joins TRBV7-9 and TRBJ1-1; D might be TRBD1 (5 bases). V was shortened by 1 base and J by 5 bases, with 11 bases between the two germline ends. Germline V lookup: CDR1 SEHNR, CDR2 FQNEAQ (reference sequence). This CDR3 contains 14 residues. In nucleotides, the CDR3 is TGTGCCAGCAGCTTAGTGGTGGGGCCTACTGAAGCTTTCTTT. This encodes CASSLVVGPTEAFF.

The CDR3 region is CASSEPGLEAFF. The CDR3 nucleotides read TGTGCCAGCAGTGAGCCAGGCCTTGAAGCTTTCTTT. The gene calls are TRBV28 and TRBJ1-1; no firm D call. Per the germline V gene, CDR1 is MDHEN and CDR2 is SYDVKM. V was trimmed by 5 bases and J by 7 bases, leaving 11 bases between them. This CDR3 region has 12 residues.

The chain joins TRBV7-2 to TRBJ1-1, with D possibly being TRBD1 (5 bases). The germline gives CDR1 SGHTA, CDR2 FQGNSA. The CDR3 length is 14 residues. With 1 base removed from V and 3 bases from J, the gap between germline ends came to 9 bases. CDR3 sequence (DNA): TGTGCCAGCAGCTTAGGGGGGGGATACACTGAAGCTTTCTTT. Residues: CASSLGGGYTEAFF.

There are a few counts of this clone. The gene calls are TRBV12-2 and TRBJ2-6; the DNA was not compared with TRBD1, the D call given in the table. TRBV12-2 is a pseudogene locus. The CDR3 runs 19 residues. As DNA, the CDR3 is TGTGCAAGTCGCTTATCTTGGGACAGCTTTGACTCTGGGGCCAACGTCCTGACTTTC. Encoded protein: CASRLSWDSFDSGANVLTF.

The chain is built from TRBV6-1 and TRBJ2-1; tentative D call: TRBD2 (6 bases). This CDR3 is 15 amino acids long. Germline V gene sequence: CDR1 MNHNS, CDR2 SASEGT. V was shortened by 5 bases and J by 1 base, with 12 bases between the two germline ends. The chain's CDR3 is CASSKREFSYNEQFF. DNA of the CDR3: TGTGCCAGCAGTAAACGGGAGTTTTCCTACAATGAGCAGTTCTTC.

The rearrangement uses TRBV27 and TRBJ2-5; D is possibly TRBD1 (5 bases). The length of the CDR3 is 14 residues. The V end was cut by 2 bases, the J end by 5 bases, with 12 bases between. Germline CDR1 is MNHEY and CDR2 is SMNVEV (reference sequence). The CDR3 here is CASSLNGAGETQYF. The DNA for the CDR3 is TGTGCCAGCAGTTTAAATGGGGCAGGGGAGACCCAGTACTTC.

In DNA form, the CDR3 reads TGTGCCAGCTATTTTGGGACAGGGGAAACCGGGGAGCTGTTTTTT. Encoded protein: CASYFGTGETGELFF. The chain joins TRBV28 to TRBJ2-2; 10 positions match TRBD1. CDR3 length: 15 residues. J was trimmed by 5 bases and V by 8 bases; bases with no gene match: 8. CDR1 is MDHEN, CDR2 SYDVKM, per germline.

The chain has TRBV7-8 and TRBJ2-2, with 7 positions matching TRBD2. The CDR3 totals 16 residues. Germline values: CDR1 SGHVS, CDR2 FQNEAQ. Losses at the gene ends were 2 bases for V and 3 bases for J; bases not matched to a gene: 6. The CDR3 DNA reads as TGTGCCAGCAGCTTATTAAGCGGGGCTTACACCGGGGAGCTGTTTTTT. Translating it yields CASSLLSGAYTGELFF. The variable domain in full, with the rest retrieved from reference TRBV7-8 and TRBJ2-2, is GAGVSQSPRYKVAKRGQDVALRCDPISGHVSLFWYQQALGQGPEFLTYFQNEAQLDKSGLPSDRFFAERPEGSVSTLKIQRTQQEDSAVYLCASSLLSGAYTGELFFGEGSRLTVL.

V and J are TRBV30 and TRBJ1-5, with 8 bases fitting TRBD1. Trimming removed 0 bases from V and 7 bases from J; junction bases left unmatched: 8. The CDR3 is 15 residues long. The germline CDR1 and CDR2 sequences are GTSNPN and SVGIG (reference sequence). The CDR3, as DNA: TGTGCCTGGAGTGTAAGGACAGGGTTTGGACAGCCCCAGCATTTT. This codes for CAWSVRTGFGQPQHF.

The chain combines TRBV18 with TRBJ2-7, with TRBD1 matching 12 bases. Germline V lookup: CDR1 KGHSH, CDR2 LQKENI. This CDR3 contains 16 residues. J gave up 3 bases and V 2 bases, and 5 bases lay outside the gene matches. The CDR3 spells CASSPTGTGGGYEQYF. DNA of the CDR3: TGTGCCAGCTCACCAACCGGGACAGGGGGCGGCTACGAGCAGTACTTC.

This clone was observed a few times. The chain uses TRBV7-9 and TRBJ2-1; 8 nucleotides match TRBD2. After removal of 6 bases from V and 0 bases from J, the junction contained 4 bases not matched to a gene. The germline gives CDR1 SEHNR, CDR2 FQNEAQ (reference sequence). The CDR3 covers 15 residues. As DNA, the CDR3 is TGTGCCAGCAGACCAGCGGGGGCCTCCTACAATGAGCAGTTCTTC. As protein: CASRPAGASYNEQFF.

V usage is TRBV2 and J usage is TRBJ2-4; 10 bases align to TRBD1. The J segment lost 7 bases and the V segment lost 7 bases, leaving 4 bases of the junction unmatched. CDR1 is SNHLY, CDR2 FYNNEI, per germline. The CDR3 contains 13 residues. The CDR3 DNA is TGTGCCAGCAATCGGGACAGGGGTAACATTCAGTACTTC. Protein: CASNRDRGNIQYF.

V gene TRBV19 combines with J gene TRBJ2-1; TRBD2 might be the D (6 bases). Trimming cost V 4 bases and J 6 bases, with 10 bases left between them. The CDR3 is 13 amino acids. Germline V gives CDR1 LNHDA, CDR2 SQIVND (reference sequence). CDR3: CASSNQRANEQFF. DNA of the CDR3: TGTGCCAGTAGTAATCAGCGGGCCAATGAGCAGTTCTTC.

The CDR3 is CAWSQGKQPQHF. The CDR3 nucleotides read TGTGCCTGGAGTCAGGGGAAACAGCCCCAGCATTTT. V and J are TRBV30 and TRBJ1-5; the D gene is possibly TRBD1 (6 bases). V was clipped by 2 bases and J by 7 bases, with 9 bases between them. The germline gives CDR1 GTSNPN, CDR2 SVGIG (reference sequence). The CDR3 runs 12 residues.

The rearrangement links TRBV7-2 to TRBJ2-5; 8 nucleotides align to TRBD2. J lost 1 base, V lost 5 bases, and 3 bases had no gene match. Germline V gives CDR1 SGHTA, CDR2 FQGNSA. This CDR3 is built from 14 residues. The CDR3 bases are TGTGCCAGCAGCCCGGGGGGGGCCCAAGAGACCCAGTACTTC. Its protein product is CASSPGGAQETQYF.

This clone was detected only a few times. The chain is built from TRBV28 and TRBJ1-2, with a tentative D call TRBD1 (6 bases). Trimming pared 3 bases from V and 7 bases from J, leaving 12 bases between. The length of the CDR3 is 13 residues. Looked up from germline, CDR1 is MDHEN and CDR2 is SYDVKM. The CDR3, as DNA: TGTGCCAGCAGTTTTGGGGGACAACCTGGCTACACCTTC. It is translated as CASSFGGQPGYTF.

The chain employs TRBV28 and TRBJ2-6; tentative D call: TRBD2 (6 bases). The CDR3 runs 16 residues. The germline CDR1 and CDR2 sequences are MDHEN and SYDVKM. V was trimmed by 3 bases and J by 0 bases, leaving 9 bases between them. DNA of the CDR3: TGTGCCAGCAGTTTGGAGGGTTTCTCTGGGGCCAACGTCCTGACTTTC. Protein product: CASSLEGFSGANVLTF.

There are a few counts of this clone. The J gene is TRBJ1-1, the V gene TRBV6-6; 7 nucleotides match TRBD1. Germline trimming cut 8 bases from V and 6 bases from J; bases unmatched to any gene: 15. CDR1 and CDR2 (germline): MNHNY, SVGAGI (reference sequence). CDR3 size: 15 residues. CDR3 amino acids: CASGLGQAIVAEAFF. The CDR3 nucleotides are TGTGCCAGCGGGCTAGGACAGGCAATAGTGGCTGAAGCTTTCTTT.

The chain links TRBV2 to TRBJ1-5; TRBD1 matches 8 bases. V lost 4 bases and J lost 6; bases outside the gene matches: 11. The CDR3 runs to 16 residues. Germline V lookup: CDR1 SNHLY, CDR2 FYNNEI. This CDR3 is CASSGGMAGGGQPQHF. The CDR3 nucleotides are TGTGCCAGCAGTGGGGGTATGGCAGGGGGCGGTCAGCCCCAGCATTTT.

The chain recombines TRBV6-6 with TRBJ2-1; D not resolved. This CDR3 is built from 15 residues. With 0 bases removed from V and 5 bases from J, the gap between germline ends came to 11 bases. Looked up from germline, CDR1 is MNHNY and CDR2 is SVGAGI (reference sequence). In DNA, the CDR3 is TGTGCCAGCAGTTACTCGATGTCCCTAGACAATGAGCAGTTCTTC. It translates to CASSYSMSLDNEQFF.

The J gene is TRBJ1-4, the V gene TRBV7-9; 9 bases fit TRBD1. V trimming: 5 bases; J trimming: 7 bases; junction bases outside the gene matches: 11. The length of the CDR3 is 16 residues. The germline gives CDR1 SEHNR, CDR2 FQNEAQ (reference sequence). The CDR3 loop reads CASSAAQGALGEKLFF. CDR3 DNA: TGTGCCAGCAGCGCTGCACAGGGGGCGCTGGGTGAAAAACTGTTTTTT.

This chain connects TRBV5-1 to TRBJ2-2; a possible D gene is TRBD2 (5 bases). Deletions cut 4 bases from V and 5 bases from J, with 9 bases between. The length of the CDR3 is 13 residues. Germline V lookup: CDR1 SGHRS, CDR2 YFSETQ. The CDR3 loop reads CASSPRETGELFF. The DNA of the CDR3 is TGCGCCAGCAGCCCGAGGGAAACCGGGGAGCTGTTTTTT.

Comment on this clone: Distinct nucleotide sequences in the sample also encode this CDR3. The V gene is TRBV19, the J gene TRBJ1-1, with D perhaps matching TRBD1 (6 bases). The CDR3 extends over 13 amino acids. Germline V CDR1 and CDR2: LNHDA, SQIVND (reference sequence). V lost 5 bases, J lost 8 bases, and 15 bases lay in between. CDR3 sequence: CASSLGGLREAFF. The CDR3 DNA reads TGTGCCAGTAGTTTGGGGGGGCTCAGGGAAGCTTTCTTT.

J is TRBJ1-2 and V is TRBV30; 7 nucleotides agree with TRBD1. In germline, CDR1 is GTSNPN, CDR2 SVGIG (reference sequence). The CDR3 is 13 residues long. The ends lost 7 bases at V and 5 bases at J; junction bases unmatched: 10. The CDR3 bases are TGTGCCTTTCTACTAGACAGGGTATATGGCTACACCTTC. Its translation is CAFLLDRVYGYTF.